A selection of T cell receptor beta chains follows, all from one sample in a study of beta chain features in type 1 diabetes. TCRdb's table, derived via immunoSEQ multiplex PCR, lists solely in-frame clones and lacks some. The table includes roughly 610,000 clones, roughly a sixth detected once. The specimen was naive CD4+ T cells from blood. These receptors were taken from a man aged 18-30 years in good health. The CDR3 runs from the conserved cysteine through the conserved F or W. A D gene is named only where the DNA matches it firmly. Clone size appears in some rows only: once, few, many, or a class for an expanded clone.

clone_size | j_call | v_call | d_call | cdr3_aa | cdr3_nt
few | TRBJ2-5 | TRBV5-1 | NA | CAGSSGAPGGTQYF | TGCGCCGGTTCTTCAGGGGCGCCCGGGGGGACCCAGTACTTC
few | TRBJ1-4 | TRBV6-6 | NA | CASSSGTPNEKLFF | TGTGCCAGCAGTTCCGGGACACCGAATGAAAAACTGTTTTTT
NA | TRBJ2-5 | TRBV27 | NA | CASSTWGILGARETQYF | TGTGCCAGCAGTACGTGGGGTATTTTGGGAGCTCGAGAGACCCAGTACTTC
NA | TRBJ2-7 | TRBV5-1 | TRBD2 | CASRRGLALSEQYF | TGCGCCAGCAGACGGGGACTAGCGTTATCCGAGCAGTACTTC
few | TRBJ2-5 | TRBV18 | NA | CASSPSRETQYF | TGTGCCAGCTCACCGAGTAGAGAGACCCAGTACTTC
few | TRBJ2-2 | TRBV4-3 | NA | CASSQPDKNTGELFF | TGCGCCAGCAGCCAACCTGACAAGAACACCGGGGAGCTGTTTTTT
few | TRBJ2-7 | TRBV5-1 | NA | CASSQEGYEQYF | TGCGCCAGCAGCCAGGAGGGCTACGAGCAGTACTTC
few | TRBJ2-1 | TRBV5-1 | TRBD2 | CASSLAVAGLSYNEQFF | TGCGCCAGCAGCTTGGCCGTAGCGGGACTCTCCTACAATGAGCAGTTCTTC
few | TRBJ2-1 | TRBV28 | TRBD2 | CASSLWSREKGNEQFF | TGTGCCAGCAGTTTATGGTCGCGGGAGAAAGGTAATGAGCAGTTCTTC
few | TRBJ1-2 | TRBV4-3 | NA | CASSQEGYYGYTF | TGCGCCAGCAGCCAAGAAGGCTACTATGGCTACACCTTC
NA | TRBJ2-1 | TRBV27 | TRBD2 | CASSSGLARYNEQFF | TGTGCCAGCAGTTCAGGACTAGCGAGGTACAATGAGCAGTTCTTC
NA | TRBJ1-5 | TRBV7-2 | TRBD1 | CASSRTGGNQPQHF | TGTGCCAGCAGCCGGACAGGTGGCAATCAGCCCCAGCATTTT
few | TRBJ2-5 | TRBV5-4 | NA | CASSTGTREETQYF | TGTGCCAGCAGCACCGGGACCCGGGAAGAGACCCAGTACTTC
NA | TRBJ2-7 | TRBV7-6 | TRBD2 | CASSLAGKLAGYEQYF | TGTGCCAGCAGCTTAGCAGGGAAACTAGCGGGTTACGAGCAGTACTTC
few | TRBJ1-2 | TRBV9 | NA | CASSQSGPWYGYTF | TGTGCCAGCAGCCAGAGTGGGCCCTGGTATGGCTACACCTTC
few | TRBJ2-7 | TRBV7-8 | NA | CASSFSYEQYF | TGTGCCAGCAGCTTCAGCTACGAGCAGTACTTC
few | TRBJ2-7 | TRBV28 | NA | CASRVGHPYEQYF | TGTGCCAGCAGGGTGGGACATCCCTACGAGCAGTACTTC
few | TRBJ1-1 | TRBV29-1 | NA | CSVKATPNTEAFF | TGCAGCGTTAAGGCCACTCCGAACACTGAAGCTTTCTTT
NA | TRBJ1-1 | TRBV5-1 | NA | CASSGDQVGTEAFF | TGCGCCAGCAGCGGGGACCAGGTGGGGACTGAAGCTTTCTTT
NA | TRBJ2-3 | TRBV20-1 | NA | CSAFGLHTQYF | TGCAGTGCGTTCGGTTTGCATACGCAGTATTTT
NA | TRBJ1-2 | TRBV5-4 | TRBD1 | CASSSDRGNYGYTF | TGTGCCAGCAGCTCAGACAGGGGCAACTATGGCTACACCTTC
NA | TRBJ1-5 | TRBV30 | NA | CAWSVRGGNQPQHF | TGTGCCTGGAGTGTACGGGGGGGAAATCAGCCCCAGCATTTT
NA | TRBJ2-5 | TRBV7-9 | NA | CASSLGIGTQTQYF | TGTGCCAGCAGCTTAGGTATAGGGACTCAGACCCAGTACTTC